This is a list of T cell receptor beta chains from one sample in a study of cytomegalovirus exposure and HLA in healthy donors. This table comes from immunoSEQ multiplex PCR, and its TCRdb copy is limited to in-frame clones, with some not included. Of around 100,000 clones in the sample, about 69% were seen once. Sequencing was performed on PBMCs. Every receptor here comes from a woman between 18 and 30 years old in good health and CMV-seropositive. The CDR3 runs from the conserved cysteine through the conserved F or W. Each record gives: V gene, D gene, J gene, clone size, CDR3 protein, CDR3 DNA. A D gene is named only where the DNA matches it firmly. Clone sizes are given selectively: once, few, many, or a class where the clone is expanded.

TRBV5-1	TRBD2	TRBJ2-2	-	CASWRELAGITGELFF	TGCGCCAGCTGGCGGGAACTAGCGGGAATCACCGGGGAGCTGTTTTTT
TRBV6-5	-	TRBJ2-2	-	CASTLTETGELFF	TGTGCCAGCACCCTAACAGAGACCGGGGAGCTGTTTTTT
TRBV4-1	TRBD1	TRBJ1-4	-	CASSHPGTAQGTNEKLFF	TGCGCCAGCAGCCATCCCGGGACAGCCCAGGGCACTAATGAAAAACTGTTTTTT
TRBV15	-	TRBJ2-5	few	CATSRDWGGTAGAQGETQYF	TGTGCCACCAGCAGAGATTGGGGGGGGACGGCGGGGGCCCAGGGAGAGACCCAGTACTTC
TRBV6-1	TRBD2	TRBJ2-7	few	CASSEVSGSSYEQYF	TGTGCCAGCAGTGAAGTTAGCGGGAGCTCCTACGAGCAGTACTTC
TRBV27	-	TRBJ2-3	-	CASSLQGTQYF	TGTGCCAGCAGTTTACAGGGAACTCAGTATTTT
TRBV28	-	TRBJ2-5	-	CASSELAGRGQETQYF	TGTGCCAGCAGTGAATTGGCAGGAAGGGGCCAAGAGACCCAGTACTTC
TRBV6-5	-	TRBJ2-6	few	CASSSRISGANVLTF	TGTGCCAGCAGTTCCAGAATCTCTGGGGCCAACGTCCTGACTTTC
TRBV28	TRBD1	TRBJ2-7	-	CASSFTGAGSYEQYF	TGTGCCAGCAGTTTTACAGGGGCAGGATCCTACGAGCAGTACTTC
TRBV10-3	TRBD2	TRBJ2-7	-	CATRAGGSHEQYF	TGTGCCACCCGGGCGGGAGGCAGCCACGAGCAGTACTTC